Listed here are 10 T cell receptor beta chains from one sample, sequenced in a study of vaccination effects on CD4 cells after COVID-19. Profiling relied on immunoSEQ multiplex PCR, and the TCRdb table lists in-frame clones only, not all of them. The sample lists 42,000 or so clones, about three quarters occurring once. Before sequencing took place, the ViraFEST assay used viral peptide pools to expand antigen-specific CD4+ T cells. Scientists isolated CD4+ T cells after a roughly 10-day culture period ended. This individual tested PCR-positive for SARS-CoV-2 infection between March and December 2020. What these receptors recognize is not known. The sequencing used CD4+ T cells from PBMCs cultured with a peptide pool, collected before COVID-19 vaccination. These receptors came from a human donor who had a prior SARS-CoV-2 infection.

J is TRBJ2-5 and V is TRBV10-3; perhaps TRBD1 as D (5 bases). The CDR3 extends over 16 amino acids. CDR1 and CDR2 (germline): ENHRY, SYGVKD. Trimming removed 2 bases at V and 0 bases at J, with 13 bases between. The CDR3 loop is CAISEEKGPYQETQYF. The CDR3 DNA follows: TGTGCCATCAGTGAGGAAAAGGGGCCCTACCAAGAGACCCAGTACTTC.

This clone was recorded once. The chain recombines TRBV7-9 with TRBJ2-2, with D unresolved. The V and J ends lost 1 base and 4 bases respectively, with 16 bases between them. Germline CDR1 is SEHNR and CDR2 is FQNEAQ (reference sequence). The CDR3 has 17 amino acids. CDR3 protein: CASSLGSGRLLTGELFF. Here the CDR3 DNA reads TGTGCCAGCAGCTTAGGATCAGGACGGCTTCTCACCGGGGAGCTGTTTTTT.

This clone was seen a few times. This chain links TRBV11-3 with TRBJ1-2; possible D gene TRBD1, 5 bases. Germline-derived CDR1 and CDR2 are SGHNT and YENEEA. The V gene lost 5 bases and the J gene lost 2 bases, with 9 bases spanning the gap. This CDR3 has 13 residues. CDR3 residues: CASSRDGNYGYTF. CDR3 nucleotide sequence: TGTGCCAGCAGCAGGGACGGAAACTATGGCTACACCTTC.

This chain joins TRBV4-1 and TRBJ2-4; TRBD2 matches at 11 bases. Trimming took 1 base from V and 0 from J; bases not matched to a gene: 8. The CDR3 consists of 19 residues. Germline lookup yields CDR1 MGHRA and CDR2 YSYEKL. This CDR3 is CASSQVASGGTLAKNIQYF. For the CDR3, the DNA is TGCGCCAGCAGCCAAGTTGCTAGCGGGGGGACCCTAGCCAAAAACATTCAGTACTTC.

The chain carries TRBV7-3 and TRBJ2-1, with 8 bases aligning to TRBD2. The CDR3 is 12 amino acids. J gave up 10 bases and V 1 base, and 0 bases lay outside the gene matches. Germline V gives CDR1 SGHTA, CDR2 FQGTGA. The CDR3 nucleotides are TGTGCCAGCAGCTTAAGCGGGGGGGAGCAGTTCTTC. Translation gives CASSLSGGEQFF.

This rearrangement joins TRBV9 to TRBJ2-7; 8 positions match TRBD1. From germline, CDR1 is SGDLS and CDR2 YYNGEE. The CDR3 consists of 14 residues. V lost 2 bases, J lost 3 bases, and 4 bases stayed unmatched. CDR3 residues: CASSVGQGHYEQYF. CDR3 sequence (DNA): TGTGCCAGCAGCGTCGGACAGGGTCACTACGAGCAGTACTTC.

The rearrangement uses TRBV6-5 and TRBJ1-3; the D gene is possibly TRBD1 (6 bases). V was trimmed by 6 bases and J by 0 bases, leaving 12 bases between them. Per germline, CDR1 MNHEY and CDR2 SVGAGI. The CDR3 totals 15 residues. The CDR3 loop reads CASSLDSDSGNTIYF. Here the CDR3 DNA reads TGTGCCAGCAGCCTGGACAGCGACTCTGGAAACACCATATATTTT.

This clone is a singleton in its sample. The rearrangement uses TRBV2 and TRBJ1-1; unclear D gene. Trimming shortened V by 6 bases and J by 1 base, and 15 bases separated the two germline ends. Germline V gene sequence: CDR1 SNHLY, CDR2 FYNNEI. This CDR3 has 15 amino acids. In nucleotides, the CDR3 is TGTGCCAGCAGGGTGACTAATGGGTGGAACACTGAAGCTTTCTTT. It yields the protein CASRVTNGWNTEAFF.

The chain links TRBV5-1 to TRBJ2-3; 7 bases agree with TRBD2. There are 14 residues in the CDR3. V was clipped by 4 bases and J by 5 bases; unmatched bases: 7. CDR1 is SGHRS, CDR2 YFSETQ, per germline. CDR3 sequence (DNA): TGCGCCAGCAGCCCGCAGACGGGGGGAGATACGCAGTATTTT. Translated, it gives CASSPQTGGDTQYF.

This rearrangement joins TRBV18 to TRBJ2-7; D perhaps matches TRBD1 (5 bases). V shed 3 bases and J shed 0 bases, with 12 bases lying between them. Germline CDR1 and CDR2: KGHSH and LQKENI. The length of the CDR3 is 15 residues. The CDR3 DNA is TGTGCCAGCTCACCCAGACAGAAGAGCTCCTACGAGCAGTACTTC. Its translation is CASSPRQKSSYEQYF. The variable domain in full, with the rest retrieved from reference TRBV18 and TRBJ2-7, is NAGVMQNPRHLVRRRGQEARLRCSPMKGHSHVYWYRQLPEEGLKFMVYLQKENIIDESGMPKERFSAEFPKEGPSILRIQQVVRGDSAAYFCASSPRQKSSYEQYFGPGTRLTVT.